The entry below gives a single TCR beta chain sequence along with its context. Its target is not known. This sample is part of a study of CD8+ T cells in alopecia areata. Between the trimmed V and J ends, which lost 2 bases and 5 bases, there was a span of 18 bases. The germline V gene encodes CDR1 GTSNPN and CDR2 SVGIG (reference sequence). The length of the CDR3 is 15 residues. In each case, RNA was isolated and then reverse transcribed into cDNA as the sequencing template. TCRdb's table, derived via immunoSEQ multiplex PCR, lists solely in-frame clones and lacks some. The data show about 190,000 clones, 50% to 60% seen once. Treatment indicated: oral pan-JAK inhibitor, 5-10 mg twice daily. Researchers took lesional scalp punch biopsies and peripheral blood from people who were alopecia areata patients. Study-wide points: The presence of one nonresponder keeps the tie between baseline CD8+ expansion and response uncertain. Clonality was higher in lesional than normal scalp, especially in alopecia totalis/universalis. Mouse data revealed clearer TCR sharing than patient data did, a gap possibly tied to HLA.

The chain employs TRBV30 and TRBJ2-5, with D maybe TRBD1 (6 bases). The receptor was isolated from a human donor with alopecia areata. The sample here was CD4+ T cells sorted from blood, taken at week 4, from a patient treated with tofacitinib. The CDR3 nucleotides read TGTGCCTGGAGTCAAAAAGGGGGTCTAGCCGAGACCCAGTACTTC. Translated, it gives CAWSQKGGLAETQYF.